This T cell receptor beta chain originates from a study of technical replicates of blood from a handful of donors. This clone is a singleton in its sample. Profiled with immunoSEQ multiplex PCR; TCRdb holds only in-frame clones, not every one. The sample has about 94,000 clones, approximately 95% seen once. The source is a human donor in good health. The source material was T cells isolated from PBMCs.

The CDR3: CASSKGKGWTGLLFF. CDR3 in DNA: TGTGCCAGCAGCAAAGGAAAAGGTTGGACAGGGCTGTTGTTCTTC. The chain carries TRBV21-1 and TRBJ2-1; TRBD1 reflects the table's D call only, with no check against the DNA. TRBV21-1 is a recognized pseudogene. The CDR3 totals 15 residues.